This entry is about one T cell receptor beta chain. Its antigen is undetermined. The data belong to a study of cytomegalovirus exposure and HLA in healthy donors. The germline V gene has CDR1 SGHDN and CDR2 FVKESK. V lost 4 bases and J 4 bases, leaving 13 bases between the germline ends. CDR3 length: 14 amino acids. Study-wide findings and caveats: The study recorded about 150 TCR beta chains that were cytomegalovirus-associated.

These donors were members of the roughly 120-subject validation cohort, a group separate from the roughly 670-subject first cohort. Method: immunoSEQ multiplex PCR; TCRdb's copy keeps in-frame clones and lacks some. This sample yields approximately 150,000 clones, of which approximately 90% are seen a single time; 0.6% to 0.8% belongs to the top ten. Sequenced input: PBMCs. The chain recombines TRBV14 with TRBJ2-5; perhaps TRBD2 as D (5 bases). This sequence originates from a man between 18 and 29 years old in good health and CMV-seronegative. The CDR3 sequence is CASSPGLSGETQYF. The CDR3 nucleotides read TGTGCCAGCAGCCCCGGACTTTCCGGAGAGACCCAGTACTTC.